The 21 T cell receptor beta chains below all came from one sample that was sequenced in a study of cytomegalovirus exposure and HLA in healthy donors. PCR primers comprised 60 Vbeta and 13 Jbeta primers. Libraries were prepared by immunoSEQ multiplex PCR; TCRdb keeps only in-frame clonotypes and omits some of them. The table includes about 130,000 clones, 65% to 85% detected once. Sequencing input: PBMCs. These receptors all stem from a boy aged 5-17 years in good health and CMV-seronegative.

CDR3 nucleotides: TGCGCCAGCGGCTTAGCGGGAGAACGCGAGCAGTACTTC. Protein product: CASGLAGEREQYF. The V gene is TRBV4-1, the J gene TRBJ2-5; 9 bases match TRBD2. The end of the DNA fits TRBJ2-7 better, so the J call may be wrong. CDR3 length: 13 residues. The germline V gene has CDR1 MGHRA and CDR2 YSYEKL.

The chain is built from TRBV30 and TRBJ2-3, with 15 bases fitting TRBD2. The V gene end was trimmed by 1 base and the J gene end by 4 bases; junction bases not matched to a gene: 3. In germline, CDR1 is GTSNPN, CDR2 SVGIG (reference sequence). This CDR3 spans 16 amino acids. The chain's CDR3 is CAWSAGLAGGSDTQYF. The CDR3 DNA follows: TGTGCCTGGAGTGCGGGACTAGCGGGAGGCTCAGATACGCAGTATTTT.

V is TRBV7-6 and J is TRBJ2-5, with D perhaps TRBD1 (6 bases). The J call may be in error: the DNA end matches TRBJ2-7 better. CDR1 is SGHVS and CDR2 is FNYEAQ in the germline V gene. This CDR3 is 13 amino acids long. The CDR3 sequence: CASSPQGTFEQYF. The CDR3 DNA follows: TGTGCCAGCAGCCCTCAGGGGACGTTCGAGCAGTACTTC.

The chain links TRBV30 to TRBJ2-5; D may be TRBD1 (6 bases). The tail of the sequence fits TRBJ2-7 better, so the J call may be wrong. This CDR3 comprises 13 residues. Germline V gene lookup returns CDR1 GTSNPN and CDR2 SVGIG (reference sequence). The CDR3 DNA follows: TGTGCCTGGAACCGGGACAACTCCTACGAGCAGTACTTC. Protein: CAWNRDNSYEQYF.

This chain connects TRBV7-2 to TRBJ2-3, with D possibly matching TRBD1 (5 bases). The CDR3 runs 17 residues. Germline CDR1 is SGHTA and CDR2 is FQGNSA. Trimming pared 3 bases from V and 5 bases from J, leaving 21 bases between. The CDR3 loop is CASSLVVIPGFQDTQYF. CDR3 coding DNA: TGTGCCAGCAGCTTGGTTGTAATACCAGGGTTCCAAGATACGCAGTATTTT. Combining the CDR3 with reference TRBV7-2 and TRBJ2-3 gives the whole variable domain GAGVSQSPSNKVTEKGKDVELRCDPISGHTALYWYRQSLGQGLEFLIYFQGNSAPDKSGLPSDRFSAERTGGSVSTLTIQRTQQEDSAVYLCASSLVVIPGFQDTQYFGPGTRLTVL.

This clone appeared once. V is TRBV5-1 and J is TRBJ1-3; 7 nucleotides match TRBD1. Germline lookup yields CDR1 SGHRS and CDR2 YFSETQ. Trimming cost V 0 bases and J 0 bases; bases outside gene matches: 3. The CDR3 loop spans 16 amino acids. The chain's CDR3 is CASSLGGTASGNTIYF. CDR3 DNA: TGCGCCAGCAGCTTGGGAGGGACAGCCTCTGGAAACACCATATATTTT.

The V call is TRBV4-1, the J call TRBJ2-1; 12 positions agree with TRBD2. Germline lookup yields CDR1 MGHRA and CDR2 YSYEKL. CDR3 length: 17 residues. The junction had 9 bases not matched to a gene; V was cut back by 2 bases and J by 7 bases. CDR3: CASSQTPGLAGSNEQFF. CDR3 nucleotide sequence: TGCGCCAGCAGCCAAACCCCTGGACTAGCGGGATCGAATGAGCAGTTCTTC.

Only a few counts were recorded for this clone. This chain joins TRBV7-2 and TRBJ2-3; a weak D match, TRBD2 (5 bases). In germline, CDR1 is SGHTA, CDR2 FQGNSA. The CDR3 contains 15 residues. The V gene lost 5 bases and the J gene lost 8 bases, with 20 bases spanning the gap. CDR3 amino acids: CASSRGPYLNPTQYF. DNA for the CDR3: TGTGCCAGCAGCCGGGGTCCTTACTTAAACCCTACGCAGTATTTT.

This chain joins TRBV6-4 and TRBJ2-3; 16 bases are a match to TRBD2. In germline, CDR1 is MRHNA, CDR2 SNTAGT. V shed 6 bases, J shed 3 bases, and the junction held 3 bases outside the gene matches. There are 16 residues in the CDR3. The CDR3 DNA reads as TGTGCCAGCAGCGTGGGACTAGCGGGAGGGACAGATACGCAGTATTTT. It encodes CASSVGLAGGTDTQYF.

J is TRBJ2-7 and V is TRBV27, with 8 bases aligning to TRBD2. The CDR3 spans 15 residues. The V gene's germline CDR1 is MNHEY and CDR2 SMNVEV (reference sequence). Losses at the gene ends were 4 bases for V and 4 bases for J; bases not matched to a gene: 9. CDR3 in amino acids: CASSSLVSGRYEQYF. The CDR3 nucleotides are TGTGCCAGCAGTTCACTCGTAAGCGGGAGATACGAGCAGTACTTC.

V is TRBV30 and J is TRBJ2-3; D perhaps matches TRBD2 (6 bases). This CDR3 has 15 residues. Trimming took off 0 bases at V and 9 bases at J, with 19 bases between the two ends. The germline CDR1 and CDR2 sequences are GTSNPN and SVGIG (reference sequence). CDR3 DNA: TGTGCCTGGAGTGTAGGGAGACTAGGCGCCTCCACGCAGTATTTT. Amino acids: CAWSVGRLGASTQYF.

The chain uses TRBV6-5 and TRBJ2-1; D might be TRBD2 (5 bases). The ends were cut back, 0 bases at V and 2 bases at J, with 11 bases in the middle. In germline, CDR1 is MNHEY, CDR2 SVGAGI. This CDR3 region has 16 residues. The CDR3 spells CASSYSYGNAYNEQFF. The DNA of the CDR3 is TGTGCCAGCAGTTACTCTTACGGGAACGCCTACAATGAGCAGTTCTTC.

The chain uses TRBV19 and TRBJ1-5; 10 bases match TRBD1. V dropped 6 bases and J dropped 4; count of bases not matched to a gene: 12. Germline assignment: CDR1 LNHDA and CDR2 SQIVND (reference sequence). The CDR3 extends over 17 amino acids. CDR3 in amino acids: CASSSWTGGSENQPQHF. The CDR3 DNA is TGTGCCAGTAGCTCCTGGACAGGGGGAAGCGAAAATCAGCCCCAGCATTTT.

The rearrangement joins TRBV29-1 to TRBJ2-1, with TRBD2 matching 14 bases. Trimming removed 7 bases from V and 9 bases from J; junction bases left unmatched: 17. The CDR3 is 17 residues long. Germline CDR1 SQVTM, CDR2 ANQGSEA. This CDR3 reads CSGAGGLAGVKASEQFF. CDR3 DNA: TGCAGCGGGGCAGGGGGACTAGCGGGAGTTAAGGCTAGTGAGCAGTTCTTC.

The CDR3 DNA sequence: TGTGCCTGGAGTCCGGTGGACACCCCTAACTATGGCTACACCTTC. This codes for CAWSPVDTPNYGYTF. V and J are TRBV30 and TRBJ1-2, with a weak D call TRBD1 (5 bases). The CDR3 is made up of 15 amino acids. Looked up from germline, CDR1 is GTSNPN and CDR2 is SVGIG (reference sequence). Between the trimmed V and J ends, which lost 2 bases and 0 bases, there was a span of 13 bases.

V is TRBV27 and J is TRBJ2-3; 7 positions agree with TRBD2. The V gene end was trimmed by 2 bases and the J gene end by 0 bases; junction bases not matched to a gene: 8. The CDR3 contains 17 residues. Germline assignment: CDR1 MNHEY and CDR2 SMNVEV (reference sequence). CDR3 amino acids: CASSLSPSGTSTDTQYF. As DNA, the CDR3 is TGTGCCAGCAGTTTAAGTCCTAGCGGCACTAGCACAGATACGCAGTATTTT.

The J gene is TRBJ2-2, the V gene TRBV6-1, with a tentative D call TRBD1 (6 bases). Trimming removed 8 bases from V and 5 bases from J, with 12 bases in between. CDR3 length: 13 residues. From germline, CDR1 is MNHNS and CDR2 SASEGT. DNA for the CDR3: TGTGCCAGCGAGGACAGAGAGACCGGGGAGCTGTTTTTT. Translating gives CASEDRETGELFF.

The chain is built from TRBV11-2 and TRBJ2-7; 7 bases are shared with TRBD2. Trimming cost V 0 bases and J 1 base; bases outside gene matches: 0. This CDR3 contains 14 residues. CDR1 is SGHAT and CDR2 is FQNNGV in the germline V gene. CDR3 in amino acids: CASSLDGGSYEQYF. The CDR3 DNA reads as TGTGCCAGCAGCTTAGACGGGGGGTCCTACGAGCAGTACTTC.

The chain couples TRBV6-6 to TRBJ1-1; 8 bases are shared with TRBD1. The V and J ends lost 4 bases and 4 bases, in that order; junction bases with no gene match: 5. Per germline, CDR1 MNHNY and CDR2 SVGAGI (reference sequence). The CDR3 sequence is 14 residues long. This CDR3 reads CASSSGQGGTEAFF. CDR3 DNA sequence: TGTGCCAGCAGTTCCGGACAGGGCGGCACTGAAGCTTTCTTT.

The V gene is TRBV10-3, the J gene TRBJ2-3; tentatively, D is TRBD2 (6 bases). Looked up from germline, CDR1 is ENHRY and CDR2 is SYGVKD. V lost 10 bases and J 1 base, leaving 18 bases between the germline ends. This CDR3 comprises 15 residues. The CDR3 sequence: CATAPGGVGTDTQYF. In nucleotides, the CDR3 is TGTGCCACAGCCCCCGGAGGGGTTGGCACAGATACGCAGTATTTT.

The V and J genes are TRBV18 and TRBJ2-3; 9 positions match TRBD1. The CDR3 sequence is 15 residues long. Germline CDR1 reads KGHSH; CDR2 reads LQKENI. V lost 3 bases to trimming and J lost 5 bases; unmatched junction nucleotides: 6. The CDR3 sequence is CASSPGTGSRDTQYF. CDR3 DNA sequence: TGTGCCAGCTCACCCGGGACAGGGTCTCGAGATACGCAGTATTTT.